This T cell receptor beta chain was recovered during a study of T cell changes during pregnancy in multiple sclerosis. Assay: immunoSEQ multiplex PCR; the TCRdb copy retains only in-frame clones and omits some. This table holds approximately 120,000 clones, 96% found once. This CDR3 contains 16 residues. Germline CDR1 SEHNR, CDR2 FQNEAQ (reference sequence). V lost 5 bases and J 2 bases, leaving 18 bases between the germline ends. The receptor was derived from a female donor with multiple sclerosis, enrolled in a pregnancy study. The sequenced sample was peripheral blood, obtained after pregnancy. This chain uses TRBV7-9 with TRBJ2-5; D is undetermined. The CDR3 sequence is CASSPPGGRAQETQYF. The CDR3 bases are TGTGCCAGCAGCCCCCCGGGTGGTCGTGCGCAAGAGACCCAGTACTTC.